One sample yielded the 25 T cell receptor beta chains listed below, sequenced in a study of blood T cell repertoires in COVID-19. Measured with immunoSEQ multiplex PCR; TCRdb has only the in-frame clones, and not every one. The sample consists of 80,000 to 100,000 clones, roughly 90% of them appearing once. Sequenced: peripheral blood. Receptors originate from a human donor with active COVID-19. The donor label of this sample is uncertain.

This chain joins TRBV29-1 and TRBJ1-1; D uncertain. V dropped 4 bases and J dropped 1 base, with 13 bases sitting between them. The CDR3 totals 14 residues. Germline V CDR1 and CDR2: SQVTM, ANQGSEA. The CDR3 is CSVVRGLENTEAFF. The CDR3 region has the DNA TGCAGCGTTGTCCGTGGACTCGAGAACACTGAAGCTTTCTTT. The full variable domain, rest sourced from reference TRBV29-1 and TRBJ1-1, is SAVISQKPSRDICQRGTSLTIQCQVDSQVTMMFWYRQQPGQSLTLIATANQGSEATYESGFVIDKFPISRPNLTFSTLTVSNMSPEDSSIYLCSVVRGLENTEAFFGQGTRLTVV.

The chain couples TRBV6-1 to TRBJ1-2, with D unresolved. Germline V lookup: CDR1 MNHNS, CDR2 SASEGT. V was trimmed by 0 bases and J by 1 base, leaving 9 bases between them. This CDR3 comprises 15 residues. This chain's CDR3 is CASSEAVLFNYGYTF. The CDR3 bases are TGTGCCAGCAGTGAAGCGGTGCTATTTAACTATGGCTACACCTTC.

The CDR3 DNA follows: TGTGCCAGCCGGTCCGGGACAGGGGGCGGAAACACCATATATTTT. It specifies CASRSGTGGGNTIYF. The J gene is TRBJ1-3, the V gene TRBV6-6; the match to TRBD1 covers 12 bases. Unmatched junction bases numbered 6, after V lost 8 bases and J lost 4 bases. Germline lookup yields CDR1 MNHNY and CDR2 SVGAGI (reference sequence). The CDR3 totals 15 residues.

V and J are TRBV7-2 and TRBJ1-5; no clear D gene. The germline CDR1 and CDR2 sequences are SGHTA and FQGNSA. The length of the CDR3 is 13 residues. V gave up 4 bases and J gave up 5 bases, with 9 bases separating them. CDR3 in amino acids: CASSSEGDQPQHF. In nucleotides, the CDR3 is TGTGCCAGCAGCTCCGAGGGTGATCAGCCCCAGCATTTT. Complete variable domain (other parts from reference TRBV7-2 and TRBJ1-5): GAGVSQSPSNKVTEKGKDVELRCDPISGHTALYWYRQSLGQGLEFLIYFQGNSAPDKSGLPSDRFSAERTGGSVSTLTIQRTQQEDSAVYLCASSSEGDQPQHFGDGTRLSIL.

This chain uses TRBV6-5 with TRBJ1-1, with D possibly TRBD1 on 5 matching bases. The germline CDR1 and CDR2 sequences are MNHEY and SVGAGI. V was cut by 6 bases and J by 10 bases, with 12 bases left in between. The CDR3 runs to 11 residues. The CDR3 DNA reads TGTGCCAGCAGAACGGCCAGGGCAGCTTTCTTT. Its translation: CASRTARAAFF.

V is TRBV11-2 and J is TRBJ1-3, with 7 bases lining up with TRBD1. The junction had 8 bases not matched to a gene; V was cut back by 5 bases and J by 7 bases. This CDR3 contains 14 residues. Per germline, CDR1 SGHAT and CDR2 FQNNGV. CDR3 DNA: TGTGCCAGCAGCCAACAAACAGGGGTGAACACCATATATTTT. This sequence encodes CASSQQTGVNTIYF.

A note on this clone: The DNA is omitted, as the CDR3 cannot be located on it reliably, and the CDR3 follows TCRdb's listing. J is TRBJ2-2 and V is TRBV6-2 or TRBV6-3; the DNA was not compared with TRBD2, the D call given in the table. The CDR3 is 13 residues long, counting both termini. From germline, CDR1 is MNHEY and CDR2 SVGEGT. This CDR3 is CASSRRRAGELFF.

This clone was observed a single time. The chain joins TRBV5-4 to TRBJ2-1; 8 bases agree with TRBD2. Germline-derived CDR1 and CDR2 are SGHNT and YYREEE (reference sequence). V lost 4 bases to trimming and J lost 7 bases; unmatched junction nucleotides: 10. This CDR3 region has 15 residues. The CDR3 DNA is TGTGCCAGCAGCCCTATCGGGGGGGCTTCTAATGAGCAGTTCTTC. It codes for CASSPIGGASNEQFF.

The chain uses TRBV15 and TRBJ1-1; possible D gene TRBD1, 5 bases. The CDR3 covers 13 residues. Germline V lookup: CDR1 LNHNV, CDR2 YYDKDF (reference sequence). Trimming took 0 bases from V and 8 from J, leaving 10 bases between them. CDR3 bases: TGTGCCACCAGCAGAGAGAAGAACAGGGAAGCTTTCTTT. Translated, it gives CATSREKNREAFF.

This chain joins TRBV9 and TRBJ2-7; 8 bases map to TRBD1. The CDR3 length is 15 residues. Germline V lookup: CDR1 SGDLS, CDR2 YYNGEE. The V and J ends lost 3 bases and 5 bases, in that order; junction bases with no gene match: 10. The CDR3 loop is CASSAKGQGGDEQYF. For the CDR3, the DNA is TGTGCCAGCAGCGCCAAAGGACAGGGTGGGGACGAGCAGTACTTC.

The chain recombines TRBV5-5 with TRBJ1-1; 8 bases line up with TRBD1. Unmatched junction bases numbered 1, after V lost 4 bases and J lost 8 bases. The CDR3 runs 11 residues. Germline V gene sequence: CDR1 SGHKS, CDR2 YYEKEE (reference sequence). The CDR3 sequence is CASSRTGEAFF. Written as DNA, the CDR3 is TGTGCCAGCAGCCGGACAGGGGAAGCTTTCTTT.

The J gene is TRBJ2-1, the V gene TRBV5-4; D may be TRBD2 (6 bases). This CDR3 is 13 amino acids long. V was cut by 1 base and J by 10 bases, with 12 bases left in between. The germline V gene encodes CDR1 SGHNT and CDR2 YYREEE (reference sequence). The CDR3 nucleotides are TGTGCCAGCAGCTTGAGGAGGGTCGGGGAGCAGTTCTTC. This encodes CASSLRRVGEQFF.

This clone was recorded a few times. In nucleotides, the CDR3 is TGTGCCAGCAGCCAAACCCAGGGGGAGAATGAAAAACTGTTTTTT. This encodes CASSQTQGENEKLFF. This sequence joins TRBV4-2 and TRBJ1-4; TRBD1 agrees at 7 bases. Per the germline V gene, CDR1 is LGHNA and CDR2 is YNFKEQ. CDR3 length equals 15 residues. The V and J ends lost 2 bases and 5 bases, in that order; junction bases with no gene match: 5.

This chain connects TRBV18 to TRBJ2-3; 16 bases align to TRBD2. CDR3 size: 17 residues. The germline V gene encodes CDR1 KGHSH and CDR2 LQKENI. J gave up 6 bases and V 1 base, and 4 bases lay outside the gene matches. The CDR3 protein is CASSPLGLAGGLDTQYF. Written as DNA, the CDR3 is TGTGCCAGCTCACCACTGGGACTAGCGGGGGGGCTGGATACGCAGTATTTT.

The V gene is TRBV6-5, the J gene TRBJ1-4; 9 nucleotides align to TRBD1. V lost 6 bases to trimming and J lost 7 bases; unmatched junction nucleotides: 9. The CDR3 has 15 amino acids. From germline, CDR1 is MNHEY and CDR2 SVGAGI. CDR3 in DNA: TGTGCCAGCAGAGGTACCGGGACAGGGTTTGAAAAACTGTTTTTT. It is translated as CASRGTGTGFEKLFF.

This clone was counted a single time. The V and J genes are TRBV19 and TRBJ2-7, with 10 bases fitting TRBD1. CDR3 size: 14 residues. Germline trimming cut 9 bases from V and 1 base from J; bases unmatched to any gene: 6. Germline V gives CDR1 LNHDA, CDR2 SQIVND (reference sequence). The CDR3 loop is CASTGQGGSYEQYF. The CDR3 nucleotides are TGTGCCAGCACTGGACAGGGGGGTTCCTACGAGCAGTACTTC.

This clone was seen just once. The chain combines TRBV6-2 or TRBV6-3 with TRBJ1-1, with a weak D call TRBD1 (5 bases). The CDR3 loop spans 14 amino acids. The germline V gene encodes CDR1 MNHEY and CDR2 SVGEGT. V shed 6 bases and J shed 1 base, with 12 bases lying between them. The CDR3 is CASSRPGKNTEAFF. CDR3 DNA sequence: TGTGCCAGCAGCCGTCCAGGGAAGAACACTGAAGCTTTCTTT.

CDR3 sequence reads: CASMPGTSPYF. In DNA, the CDR3 is TGTGCCAGCATGCCGGGGACTAGCCCGTACTTC. The genes are TRBV6-5 and TRBJ2-4; TRBD2 agrees at 9 bases. Germline values: CDR1 MNHEY, CDR2 SVGAGI. J lost 15 bases, V lost 7 bases, and 7 bases had no gene match. The CDR3 is made up of 11 amino acids.

V usage is TRBV5-6 and J usage is TRBJ1-1, with 8 positions matching TRBD1. The germline V gene has CDR1 SGHDT and CDR2 YYEEEE. CDR3 length: 14 residues. With V trimmed by 0 bases and J by 7 bases, 5 bases remained unmatched. The CDR3: CASSLGLTGDEAFF. CDR3 sequence (DNA): TGTGCCAGCAGCTTGGGTTTGACAGGGGATGAAGCTTTCTTT.

This chain connects TRBV6-5 to TRBJ1-6, with D perhaps matching TRBD1 (6 bases). Between the trimmed V and J ends, which lost 2 bases and 8 bases, there was a span of 13 bases. This CDR3 region has 15 residues. Germline V gene sequence: CDR1 MNHEY, CDR2 SVGAGI. The CDR3 DNA reads TGTGCCAGCAGTTACACAGGGCCCAGGGATTCACCCCTCCACTTT. Translation gives CASSYTGPRDSPLHF.

The chain uses TRBV27 and TRBJ2-1; TRBD2 matches 7 bases. Germline loops: CDR1 MNHEY, CDR2 SMNVEV (reference sequence). The CDR3 totals 16 residues. Losses at the gene ends were 5 bases for V and 4 bases for J; bases not matched to a gene: 11. As DNA, the CDR3 is TGTGCCAGCAGTATGGGACTACCCAAGTTATACAATGAGCAGTTCTTC. Protein sequence: CASSMGLPKLYNEQFF.

The V call is TRBV6-5, the J call TRBJ1-2; 10 nucleotides agree with TRBD1. Germline-derived CDR1 and CDR2 are MNHEY and SVGAGI. V was clipped by 5 bases and J by 3 bases; unmatched bases: 6. This CDR3 contains 15 residues. CDR3 sequence: CASSLRDRGYYGYTF. The CDR3 DNA is TGTGCCAGCAGTCTAAGGGACAGGGGTTACTATGGCTACACCTTC.

This clone was counted a few times. The chain has TRBV7-9 and TRBJ1-2; D may be TRBD1 (5 bases). Germline V gene sequence: CDR1 SEHNR, CDR2 FQNEAQ (reference sequence). The CDR3 is made up of 16 amino acids. V lost 2 bases to trimming and J lost 1 base, with 14 bases between them. The CDR3 sequence is CASSLPSGVNNYGYTF. The DNA for the CDR3 is TGTGCCAGCAGCTTACCTTCGGGGGTGAATAACTATGGCTACACCTTC.

The V and J genes are TRBV19 and TRBJ1-1; a possible D gene is TRBD1 (6 bases). V lost 3 bases and J lost 5, with 13 bases in between. This CDR3 has 14 amino acids. Germline values: CDR1 LNHDA, CDR2 SQIVND (reference sequence). Here the CDR3 reads CASSIGGAGTEAFF. In DNA, the CDR3 is TGTGCCAGTAGTATCGGGGGGGCAGGGACTGAAGCTTTCTTT.

The rearrangement uses TRBV6-5 and TRBJ2-7; 7 bases agree with TRBD2. Germline CDR1 reads MNHEY; CDR2 reads SVGAGI. After removal of 5 bases from V and 6 bases from J, the junction contained 10 bases not matched to a gene. This CDR3 has 14 residues. The CDR3 DNA is TGTGCCAGCAGTCACCGGACTAGTTTAGCCGAGCAGTACTTC. It specifies CASSHRTSLAEQYF.